This T cell receptor beta chain emerged from a study of T cell responses to AZD1222 COVID-19 vaccine. Germline-derived CDR1 and CDR2 are SGHDN and FVKESK. There are 15 residues in the CDR3. V lost 2 bases and J lost 6; bases outside the gene matches: 4. Findings of the study overall: Spike-wide vaccine-associated CD4 TCRs dominated at 160-218 and 743-854. Spike-specific TCR breadth and depth both grew after two AZD1222 doses. Donor demographics were predominantly white British with a female majority; clonal diversity may be underestimated.

Using immunoSEQ multiplex PCR, the repertoire was profiled, and TCRdb retains in-frame clones only, with some absent. The table for this sample gives over 140,000 clones. Comment on this clone: Its antigen is still unknown.

This receptor was obtained from an adult in good health. The specimen sequenced was peripheral blood. This rearrangement joins TRBV14 to TRBJ2-4, with 10 bases identical to TRBD2. The DNA of the CDR3 is TGTGCCAGCAGCCAACCGCTAGCGGGAGTAAACATTCAGTACTTC. Translated, it gives CASSQPLAGVNIQYF.